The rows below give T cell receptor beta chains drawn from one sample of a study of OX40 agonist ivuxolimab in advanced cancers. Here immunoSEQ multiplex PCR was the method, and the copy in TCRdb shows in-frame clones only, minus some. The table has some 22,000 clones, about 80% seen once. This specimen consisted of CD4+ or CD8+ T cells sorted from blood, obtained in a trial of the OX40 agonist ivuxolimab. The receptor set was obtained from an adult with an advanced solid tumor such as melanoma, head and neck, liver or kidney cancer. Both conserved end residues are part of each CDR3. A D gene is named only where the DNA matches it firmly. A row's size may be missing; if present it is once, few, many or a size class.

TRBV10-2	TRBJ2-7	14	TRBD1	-	CASSHRGSSYEQYF	TGCGCCAGCAGCCACAGGGGGAGCTCCTACGAGCAGTACTTC
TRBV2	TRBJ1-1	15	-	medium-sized	CAVGGRVVLGTEAFF	TGTGCCGTAGGGGGACGAGTGGTTCTCGGCACTGAAGCTTTCTTT
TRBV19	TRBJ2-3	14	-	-	CASSHEGQADTQYF	TGTGCCAGTAGCCACGAGGGGCAGGCAGATACGCAGTATTTT
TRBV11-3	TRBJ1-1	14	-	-	CASSSEPGDTEAFF	TGTGCCAGCAGCTCGGAACCAGGGGACACTGAAGCTTTCTTT
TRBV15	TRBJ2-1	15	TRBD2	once	CATSRGGGPYNEQFF	TGTGCCACCAGCAGGGGCGGGGGACCCTACAATGAGCAGTTCTTC
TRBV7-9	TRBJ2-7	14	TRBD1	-	CASSEGTGSYEQYF	TGTGCCAGCTCCGAAGGGACAGGCTCCTACGAGCAGTACTTC
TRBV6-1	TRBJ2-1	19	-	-	CASSVDLRGRSWLYNEQFF	TGTGCCAGCAGTGTGGACTTGAGGGGCCGGAGCTGGTTGTACAATGAGCAGTTCTTC
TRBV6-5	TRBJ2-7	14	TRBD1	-	CASSYDGTGYEQYF	TGTGCCAGCAGTTACGACGGGACAGGTTACGAGCAGTACTTC
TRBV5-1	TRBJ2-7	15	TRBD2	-	CASSWDHTSGYEQYF	TGCGCCAGCAGCTGGGACCACACTAGCGGCTACGAGCAGTACTTC
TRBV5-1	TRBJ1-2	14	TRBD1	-	CASSHGQGRYGYTF	TGCGCCAGCAGCCACGGACAGGGGAGATATGGCTACACCTTC
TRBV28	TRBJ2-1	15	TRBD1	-	CASRRPGQGPYEQFF	TGTGCCAGCAGGCGACCGGGACAGGGGCCGTATGAGCAGTTCTTC
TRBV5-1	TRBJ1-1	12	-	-	CASSGMNTEAFF	TGCGCCAGCAGCGGGATGAACACTGAAGCTTTCTTT
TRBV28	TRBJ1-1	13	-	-	CASSLSQGSRAFF	TGTGCCAGCAGTTTAAGCCAGGGAAGCCGAGCTTTCTTT
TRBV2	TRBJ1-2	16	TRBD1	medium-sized	CASRNGGQGRDYGYTF	TGTGCCAGCAGAAATGGGGGACAGGGGAGGGACTATGGCTACACCTTC
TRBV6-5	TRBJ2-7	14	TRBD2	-	CASSLGTSGYEQYF	TGTGCCAGCAGCCTCGGGACTAGCGGCTACGAGCAGTACTTC
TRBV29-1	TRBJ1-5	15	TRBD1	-	CSDGTGDYSNQPQHF	TGCAGCGATGGGACAGGGGATTATAGCAATCAGCCCCAGCATTTT
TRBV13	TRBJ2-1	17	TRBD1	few	CASSSGTDVTDTVEQFF	TGTGCCAGCAGCTCGGGGACAGATGTGACGGATACGGTTGAGCAGTTCTTC
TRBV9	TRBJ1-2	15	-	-	CASSTFGRDTVGYTF	TGTGCCAGCAGCACCTTCGGTAGGGACACGGTTGGCTACACCTTC
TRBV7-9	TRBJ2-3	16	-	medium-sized	CASTARGRDGTDTQYF	TGTGCCAGCACCGCACGAGGGCGGGATGGCACAGATACGCAGTATTTT
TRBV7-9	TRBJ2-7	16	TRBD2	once	CASSLGTSGRNHEQYF	TGTGCCAGCAGCCTCGGGACTAGCGGGAGGAACCACGAGCAGTACTTC
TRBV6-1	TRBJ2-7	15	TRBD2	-	CASSELGGSWYEQYF	TGTGCCAGCAGTGAATTGGGCGGGAGTTGGTACGAGCAGTACTTC
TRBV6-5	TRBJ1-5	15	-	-	CASSYSLGPGQPQHF	TGTGCCAGCAGTTACTCTCTGGGGCCGGGTCAGCCCCAGCATTTT
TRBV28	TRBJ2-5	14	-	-	CASSLTIRRETQYF	TGTGCCAGCAGTTTGACTATCAGGCGGGAGACCCAGTACTTC
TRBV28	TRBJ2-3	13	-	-	CANRPSPEDTQYF	TGTGCCAACAGGCCCTCCCCAGAAGATACGCAGTATTTT
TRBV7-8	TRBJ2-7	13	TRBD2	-	CASSPSGSREQYF	TGTGCCAGCAGCCCTAGCGGGAGTCGCGAGCAGTACTTC
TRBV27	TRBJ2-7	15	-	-	CASSSNMRGGSEQYF	TGTGCCAGCAGCTCTAACATGAGGGGGGGGAGCGAGCAGTACTTC
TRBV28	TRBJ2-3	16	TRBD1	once	CASSFATGGWEDTQYF	TGTGCCAGCAGTTTTGCAACAGGGGGATGGGAAGATACGCAGTATTTT
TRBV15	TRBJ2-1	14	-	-	CATSRGGLYNEQFF	TGTGCCACCAGCAGAGGGGGGCTCTACAATGAGCAGTTCTTC
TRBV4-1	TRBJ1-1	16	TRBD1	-	CASSQGQGADHSWAFF	TGCGCCAGCAGCCAAGGACAGGGGGCGGATCACTCGTGGGCTTTCTTT
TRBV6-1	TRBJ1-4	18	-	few	CASSEYLIASATNEKLFF	TGTGCCAGCAGTGAATATCTGATAGCGAGTGCAACTAATGAAAAACTGTTTTTT
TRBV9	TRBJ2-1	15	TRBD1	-	CASSVQGTVYNEQFF	TGTGCCAGCAGCGTACAAGGGACAGTCTACAATGAGCAGTTCTTC
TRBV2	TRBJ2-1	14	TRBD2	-	CASSGPTSGYEQFF	TGTGCCAGCAGTGGCCCGACTAGCGGGTATGAGCAGTTCTTC
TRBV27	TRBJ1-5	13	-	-	CASRINRNQPQHF	TGTGCCAGCAGGATAAATAGGAACCAGCCCCAGCATTTT
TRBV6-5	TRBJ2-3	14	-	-	CASSYFRVGDTQYF	TGTGCCAGCAGTTACTTCAGGGTGGGAGATACGCAGTATTTT
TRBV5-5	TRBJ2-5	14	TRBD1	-	CASSPDRVGETQYF	TGCGCCAGCAGCCCGGACAGGGTTGGAGAGACCCAGTACTTC
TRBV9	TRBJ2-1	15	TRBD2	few	CASSLRQREQNEQFF	TGTGCCAGCAGCCTTCGACAGCGGGAGCAGAATGAGCAGTTCTTC
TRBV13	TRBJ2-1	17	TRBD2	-	CASSLWRERGRYNEQFF	TGTGCCAGCAGCTTATGGCGGGAGAGGGGTAGGTACAATGAGCAGTTCTTC
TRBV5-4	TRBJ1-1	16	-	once	CASSPLGQDPNTEAFF	TGTGCCAGCAGCCCGCTGGGGCAGGACCCGAACACTGAAGCTTTCTTT
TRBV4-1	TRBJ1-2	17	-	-	CASSQEVKLSVGYGYTF	TGCGCCAGCAGCCAAGAGGTGAAATTGAGTGTGGGCTATGGCTACACCTTC
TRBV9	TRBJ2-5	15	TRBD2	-	CASSIGTSGTSTQYF	TGTGCCAGCAGCATCGGGACTAGCGGGACGTCGACCCAGTACTTC
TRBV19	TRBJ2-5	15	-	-	CASSMGAGYQETQYF	TGTGCCAGTAGTATGGGCGCGGGGTACCAAGAGACCCAGTACTTC
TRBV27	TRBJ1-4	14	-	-	CASNLGWPNEKLFF	TGTGCCAGCAACTTAGGGTGGCCTAATGAAAAACTGTTTTTT